This T cell receptor (beta chain) was documented in a study of T cell changes during pregnancy in multiple sclerosis (dated by TCRdb to the late 2010s). Regarding the study in general: Changes in the T cell repertoire over the course of pregnancy were examined in this study in women with multiple sclerosis.

This clone was picked up one time. Which antigen it targets is not known. Base qualities were left out, and no much larger clone turns up one base away. Libraries came from the immunoSEQ multiplex PCR assay. The table comes from immuneACCESS by way of TCRdb, which keeps in-frame sequences with V and J called. Part of the clones is missing from these tables; in studies checked, under half for an unresolved V gene and the rest for unknown reasons. This sample has 70,000 to 90,000 clones in its table, and 90% to 95% of those were observed once. The biggest ten clones account for roughly 1% of the sample. Deletion took 0 bases off V and 4 bases off J, with a span of 10 bases between the germline ends. The germline V gene yields MNHEY for CDR1 and SVGAGI for CDR2. The CDR3 goes from the cysteine to the phenylalanine over 15 residues. The kept DNA is CDR3 alone, 45 bases in frame from the first base.

The clonotype comes from a female donor with multiple sclerosis, enrolled in a pregnancy study. The sequences come from peripheral blood, collected in the first trimester of pregnancy. The chain is made from TRBV6-5 and TRBJ1-3, with the identity of the D gene unclear. The CDR3 loop reads CASSYSDSGGNTIYF. The bases are TGTGCCAGCAGTTACTCGGACTCGGGAGGAAACACCATATATTTT.